What follows describes a single T cell receptor (beta chain). The source of the sample is a study of patients and donors after allogeneic stem cell transplantation. J gave up 5 bases and V 3 bases, and 7 bases lay outside the gene matches. The CDR3 is 16 amino acids. CDR1 is SGHTA, CDR2 FQGNSA, per germline. Via MiXCR, TCRdb re-called the RT-PCR reads, giving one row per CDR3 protein. The table has about 960,000 distinct CDR3 sequences, about 20% seen once; the top ten hold around 6%. The chain has TRBV7-2 and TRBJ1-1; 12 nucleotides match TRBD1. Sequenced: blood, either unsorted or a sorted T cell fraction (not recorded which). This clonotype was obtained from a human donor who was either an allogeneic HSCT recipient or a stem cell or donor lymphocyte infusion donor (not recorded which). It is not recorded whose cells these are; they may come from a transplant donor. This CDR3 reads CASSFTAGQGATEAFF. CDR3 nucleotide sequence: TGTGCCAGCAGCTTCACGGCGGGACAGGGGGCGACTGAAGCTTTCTTT.